These 25 T cell receptor beta chains were all obtained from the same sample, sequenced in a study of tumor-infiltrating lymphocytes in oesophageal squamous cell carcinoma. TCRdb itself ran the PCR reads through MiXCR, one entry per CDR3 protein. The sample yields 15,000 to 18,000 distinct CDR3 sequences, under 70% seen once. Sequencing was carried out using esophageal tumor tissue. These receptors were obtained from a female donor with esophageal squamous cell carcinoma.

CDR3 region: CASSLWPGGDQETQYF. The CDR3 region has the DNA TGTGCCAGCAGCTTATGGCCAGGGGGGGACCAAGAGACCCAGTACTTC. The chain carries TRBV7-9 and TRBJ2-1, with D perhaps assigned TRBD1 or TRBD2 (7 bases each). The tail of the sequence fits TRBJ2-5 better, so the J call may be wrong. The CDR3 sequence is 16 residues long. CDR1 is SEHNR and CDR2 is FQNEAQ in the germline V gene (reference sequence).

V gene TRBV7-8 combines with J gene TRBJ2-1; D gene uncertain. The CDR3 spans 17 residues. Germline V CDR1 and CDR2: SGHVS, FQNEAQ. V lost 0 bases and J 0 bases, leaving 12 bases between the germline ends. In nucleotides, the CDR3 is TGTGCCAGCAGCTTAGCGGGCGAATACATCTCCTACAATGAGCAGTTCTTC. The encoded protein is CASSLAGEYISYNEQFF.

A few counts support this clonotype. The chain is built from TRBV7-9 and TRBJ2-5; D might be TRBD1 or TRBD2, each matching 5 bases. The closer fit of TRBJ2-7 to the DNA end suggests the J call may be wrong. The CDR3 length is 13 residues. In germline, CDR1 is SEHNR, CDR2 FQNEAQ (reference sequence). The CDR3 here is CASSLGRGSEQYF. CDR3 nucleotide sequence: TGTGCCAGCAGCTTGGGACGGGGCTCCGAGCAGTACTTC.

Concerning this clonotype itself: A much larger clone lies a single base off, so this may be a read error. The chain employs TRBV7-3 and TRBJ2-4; 11 bases map to TRBD2. With V trimmed by 5 bases and J by 13 bases, 16 bases remained unmatched. In germline, CDR1 is SGHTA, CDR2 FQGTGA. This CDR3 spans 16 amino acids. CDR3 nucleotides: TGTGCCAGCAGCCCGAGTAGCGGGAGGGCCAAGAATGAGCAGTACTTC. Protein product: CASSPSSGRAKNEQYF.

In its sample, this clonotype was seen once. V gene TRBV7-4 combines with J gene TRBJ2-3; 14 nucleotides match TRBD2. The DNA end favors TRBJ2-7, so the J call may be wrong. The CDR3 spans 16 residues. The germline gives CDR1 SGHVT, CDR2 SQSDAQ. The CDR3 loop is CASSRWTSGRYNEQYF. The CDR3 nucleotides read TGTGCCAGCAGCAGATGGACTAGCGGGAGGTACAATGAGCAGTACTTC.

The chain couples TRBV7-6 to TRBJ2-3, with no clear D. The V gene's germline CDR1 is SGHVS and CDR2 FNYEAQ. There are 14 residues in the CDR3. The V end lost 1 base, the J end lost 0 bases, and 5 bases lay between the germline ends. CDR3 sequence (DNA): TGTGCCAGCAGCTTAGGCTGGAGCACAGATACGCAGTATTTT. This encodes CASSLGWSTDTQYF. The variable domain in full, with the rest retrieved from reference TRBV7-6 and TRBJ2-3, is GAGVSQSPRYKVTKRGQDVALRCDPISGHVSLYWYRQALGQGPEFLTYFNYEAQQDKSGLPNDRFSAERPEGSISTLTIQRTEQRDSAMYRCASSLGWSTDTQYFGPGTRLTVL.

The CDR3 spells CASIPTSSYNEQFF. The CDR3 DNA follows: TGTGCCAGCATCCCGACTAGCTCCTACAATGAGCAGTTCTTC. V and J are TRBV6-8 and TRBJ2-5; D possibly corresponds to TRBD2 (6 bases). The DNA matches TRBJ2-1 better at its end, which makes the J call doubtful. The length of the CDR3 is 14 residues. Germline CDR1 and CDR2: MNHGY and SAAAGT.

The chain has TRBV6-1 and TRBJ2-3; weak D call: TRBD1 (6 bases). The DNA matches TRBJ2-5 better at its end, which makes the J call doubtful. Germline V gene data show CDR1 as MNHNS and CDR2 as SASEGT. The CDR3 spans 11 residues. CDR3 in amino acids: CASMTGETQYF. CDR3 DNA: TGTGCCAGCATGACAGGCGAGACCCAGTACTTC.

This chain connects TRBV7-3 to TRBJ2-1; possible D gene TRBD2, 7 bases. The CDR3 has 15 residues. V was pared by 2 bases and J by 5 bases, with 13 bases between. CDR1 is SGHTA and CDR2 is FQGTGA in the germline V gene. CDR3 amino acids: CASSLAAGAHNEQFF. The CDR3 nucleotides are TGTGCCAGCAGCTTAGCGGCGGGGGCCCACAATGAGCAGTTCTTC. Combining the CDR3 with reference TRBV7-3 and TRBJ2-1 gives the whole variable domain GAGVSQTPSNKVTEKGKYVELRCDPISGHTALYWYRQSLGQGPEFLIYFQGTGAADDSGLPNDRFFAVRPEGSVSTLKIQRTERGDSAVYLCASSLAAGAHNEQFFGPGTRLTVL.

In its sample, this clonotype ranks as medium-sized (0.01 to 0.1%). The chain combines TRBV5-4 with TRBJ2-3; D may correspond to TRBD1 or TRBD2 (5 bases each). The V gene's germline CDR1 is SGHNT and CDR2 YYREEE (reference sequence). V was pared by 4 bases and J by 4 bases, with 19 bases between. CDR3 length equals 16 residues. The CDR3, as DNA: TGTGCCAGCAGCCACTGGGGGAGTGGGGAGTCAGATACGCAGTATTTT. Its protein is CASSHWGSGESDTQYF.

This chain joins TRBV6-2 or TRBV6-3 and TRBJ2-6; D is undetermined. This CDR3 is 17 amino acids long. The V end was cut by 7 bases, the J end by 3 bases, with 19 bases between. Germline V lookup: CDR1 MNHEY, CDR2 SVGEGT. In DNA, the CDR3 is TGTGCCAGCAAGAGGCAGGTCCTCATCAGTGGGGCCAACGTCCTGACTTTC. Residues: CASKRQVLISGANVLTF.

This clonotype was picked up many times. The rearrangement uses TRBV5-1 and TRBJ1-6; 7 nucleotides agree with TRBD1. The trim removed 4 bases at V and 10 bases at J, leaving 11 bases unmatched. This CDR3 is built from 15 residues. Germline V lookup: CDR1 SGHRS, CDR2 YFSETQ. CDR3 protein: CASSPADRVGSPLHF. The CDR3 DNA is TGCGCCAGCAGCCCCGCCGACAGGGTAGGATCACCCCTCCACTTT. The full variable domain, in which reference TRBV5-1 and TRBJ1-6 provide the parts outside the CDR3, is KAGVTQTPRYLIKTRGQQVTLSCSPISGHRSVSWYQQTPGQGLQFLFEYFSETQRNKGNFPGRFSGRQFSNSRSEMNVSTLELGDSALYLCASSPADRVGSPLHFGNGTRLTVT.

CDR3 sequence: CASSLGQGVSYEQYF. CDR3 coding DNA: TGTGCCAGCAGCTTAGGACAGGGGGTCTCCTACGAGCAGTACTTC. This rearrangement joins TRBV7-9 to TRBJ2-5; 9 bases map to TRBD1. Judging by the DNA end, TRBJ2-7 fits better; the J call may be wrong. Germline values: CDR1 SEHNR, CDR2 FQNEAQ (reference sequence). This CDR3 region has 15 residues.

This sequence joins TRBV7-8 and TRBJ2-4, with a weak D call TRBD2 (5 bases). Matching the DNA end better, TRBJ2-7 makes the J call doubtful. The CDR3 is 16 residues long. CDR1 and CDR2 from the germline V gene are SGHVS and FQNEAQ. The CDR3 protein is CASSLGLAGGFYEQYF. The CDR3 bases are TGTGCCAGCAGCTTGGGTTTGGCGGGTGGATTCTACGAGCAGTACTTC.

A note on this clonotype: The conserved final phenylalanine or tryptophan is absent from the CDR3, which likely points to a read error. Because the CDR3's place on the DNA is in doubt, the DNA is left out and the CDR3 is given as listed by TCRdb. The chain couples TRBV7-2 to TRBJ2-6; the D call in the table, TRBD2, was not verified against the DNA. The CDR3 comprises 20 residues, both ends counted. Per germline, CDR1 SGHTA and CDR2 FQGNSA. CDR3 sequence: CASLPGRGLARGGETQYFGA.

This chain connects TRBV7-2 to TRBJ2-1; D remains unclear. The DNA end is more similar to TRBJ2-7, so the J call may be wrong. This CDR3 is 13 amino acids long. Germline V gene data show CDR1 as SGHTA and CDR2 as FQGNSA. As DNA, the CDR3 is TGTGCCAGCAGCTTGGTGACAATAGCCGAGCAGTACTTC. Residues: CASSLVTIAEQYF.

This clonotype was recorded at least ten times. This may arise from a read error, as a much more abundant clone is one base away. The CDR3 region has the DNA TGTGCCAGCAGCTTATACGCAGGGGGCAATGAGCAGTACTTC. It specifies CASSLYAGGNEQYF. The chain is built from TRBV7-6 and TRBJ2-7; the match to TRBD1 covers 8 bases. The CDR3 consists of 14 residues. CDR1 is SGHVS and CDR2 is FNYEAQ in the germline V gene. V shed 2 bases and J 7 bases; nucleotides not matched to a gene: 7.

This clonotype was recorded at least ten times. The chain combines TRBV7-9 with TRBJ2-3; maybe TRBD1 (7 bases). Germline V gene data show CDR1 as SEHNR and CDR2 as FQNEAQ (reference sequence). The CDR3 contains 15 residues. The V end was cut by 4 bases, the J end by 6 bases, with 17 bases between. Written as DNA, the CDR3 is TGTGCCAGCAGCTGGGGGGACAGCAGAGCCGATACGCAGTATTTT. Protein product: CASSWGDSRADTQYF.

J is TRBJ1-1 and V is TRBV20-1; D may be TRBD1 (6 bases). The V end lost 3 bases, the J end lost 6 bases, and 11 bases lay between the germline ends. CDR3 length: 12 amino acids. The V gene's germline CDR1 is DFQATT and CDR2 SNEGSKA (reference sequence). CDR3 bases: TGCAGTGCTAGTGCCAGGGGTTCTGAAGCTTTCTTT. Translated, it gives CSASARGSEAFF.

Comments on this clonotype: The conserved phenylalanine or tryptophan is not found at the CDR3 terminus, so this likely reflects a read error. Because the CDR3's place on the DNA is in doubt, the DNA is left out and the CDR3 is given as listed by TCRdb. This sequence joins TRBV27 and TRBJ2-6; the table's D gene call, TRBD2, was not cross checked with the DNA. The CDR3 is 16 amino acids in total, end residues counted. Germline CDR1 and CDR2: MNHEY and SMNVEV (reference sequence). The CDR3 loop is CASSIAGRTDTQYFGP.

This clonotype was observed at least ten times. J is TRBJ2-7 and V is TRBV27; the match to TRBD2 covers 13 bases. Trimming removed 8 bases from V and 1 base from J; junction bases left unmatched: 17. The germline gives CDR1 MNHEY, CDR2 SMNVEV (reference sequence). The CDR3 totals 19 residues. Here the CDR3 reads CASSREGLAGPLPSYEQYF. In nucleotides, the CDR3 is TGTGCCAGCTCTCGAGAGGGACTAGCGGGACCCCTACCATCCTACGAGCAGTACTTC.

The chain uses TRBV7-6 and TRBJ2-7; D might be TRBD1 (5 bases). Between the trimmed V and J ends, which lost 11 bases and 2 bases, there was a span of 16 bases. The germline CDR1 and CDR2 sequences are SGHVS and FNYEAQ. This CDR3 is built from 13 residues. CDR3 sequence (DNA): TGTGCCCCCCGGGCAAGGGGTACCTACGAGCAGTACTTC. Translation gives CAPRARGTYEQYF.

This clonotype has only a few counts. V gene TRBV7-2 combines with J gene TRBJ2-1; D unresolved. Looked up from germline, CDR1 is SGHTA and CDR2 is FQGNSA. Trimming removed 5 bases from V and 0 bases from J, with 8 bases in between. The length of the CDR3 is 14 residues. Here the CDR3 reads CASSLASSYNEQFF. The DNA of the CDR3 is TGTGCCAGCAGCCTGGCAAGCTCCTACAATGAGCAGTTCTTC.

The chain joins TRBV7-9 to TRBJ2-5, with TRBD2 as a possible D gene (5 bases). Trimming pared 1 base from V and 5 bases from J, leaving 11 bases between. CDR3 length equals 14 residues. Germline V lookup: CDR1 SEHNR, CDR2 FQNEAQ (reference sequence). As DNA, the CDR3 is TGTGCCAGCAGCTTAGATCGGGGATCGGAGACCCAGTACTTC. Translated, it gives CASSLDRGSETQYF.

The chain links TRBV10-3 to TRBJ1-4; no reliable D call. The germline gives CDR1 ENHRY, CDR2 SYGVKD. Between the trimmed V and J ends, which lost 7 bases and 7 bases, there was a span of 16 bases. This CDR3 is 14 amino acids long. CDR3 amino acids: CAINDLNWGEKLFF. In DNA form, the CDR3 reads TGTGCCATCAATGACTTAAATTGGGGTGAAAAACTGTTTTTT.